These 3 T cell receptor beta chains were sequenced from one sample in a study of cytomegalovirus exposure and HLA in healthy donors. PCR involved 60 Vbeta and 13 Jbeta primers. Assay used: immunoSEQ multiplex PCR; TCRdb lists only in-frame clones, some missing. This table holds more than 100,000 clones, 77% found once. Sequenced: PBMCs. The receptors come from a human donor in good health.

This clone was observed a few times. This chain links TRBV10-2 with TRBJ1-4; a possible D gene is TRBD1 (5 bases). Germline CDR1 and CDR2: WSHSY and SAAADI. Trimming shortened V by 2 bases and J by 4 bases, and 14 bases separated the two germline ends. This CDR3 region has 16 residues. The CDR3 DNA reads as TGCGCCAGCAGTGAGAGACAGACGCCCGATAATGAAAAACTGTTTTTT. This translates into CASSERQTPDNEKLFF.

The count of this clone is one. The chain joins TRBV7-9 to TRBJ2-5, with 14 bases lining up with TRBD2. After removal of 1 base from V and 3 bases from J, the junction contained 1 base not matched to a gene. This CDR3 has 16 residues. Germline assignment: CDR1 SEHNR and CDR2 FQNEAQ (reference sequence). The CDR3 sequence: CASSLVGLAGEETQYF. Written as DNA, the CDR3 is TGTGCCAGCAGCTTAGTGGGACTAGCGGGAGAAGAGACCCAGTACTTC.

J is TRBJ1-2 and V is TRBV9; TRBD1 is a possible D gene (5 bases). V was clipped by 0 bases and J by 5 bases, with 14 bases between them. The CDR3 runs to 15 residues. Per the germline V gene, CDR1 is SGDLS and CDR2 is YYNGEE. CDR3: CASSVGEGRGYGYTF. CDR3 in DNA: TGTGCCAGCAGCGTAGGAGAGGGGCGGGGGTATGGCTACACCTTC.